This TCR beta chain appears in the sequencing data of a study of T cell changes during pregnancy in multiple sclerosis. The ends lost 2 bases at V and 8 bases at J; junction bases unmatched: 13. The CDR3 contains 18 residues. Per germline, CDR1 KGHSH and CDR2 LQKENI. Profiled with immunoSEQ multiplex PCR; TCRdb holds only in-frame clones, not every one. The table has about 80,000 clones, about 91% seen once. V is TRBV18 and J is TRBJ1-4; the match to TRBD1 covers 11 bases. This sequence originates from a female donor with multiple sclerosis, enrolled in a pregnancy study. Sequencing used peripheral blood, obtained before pregnancy. The CDR3 sequence: CASSPYGTGGLNEEKLFF. CDR3 nucleotides: TGTGCCAGCTCACCATACGGGACAGGGGGACTTAATGAAGAAAAACTGTTTTTT.